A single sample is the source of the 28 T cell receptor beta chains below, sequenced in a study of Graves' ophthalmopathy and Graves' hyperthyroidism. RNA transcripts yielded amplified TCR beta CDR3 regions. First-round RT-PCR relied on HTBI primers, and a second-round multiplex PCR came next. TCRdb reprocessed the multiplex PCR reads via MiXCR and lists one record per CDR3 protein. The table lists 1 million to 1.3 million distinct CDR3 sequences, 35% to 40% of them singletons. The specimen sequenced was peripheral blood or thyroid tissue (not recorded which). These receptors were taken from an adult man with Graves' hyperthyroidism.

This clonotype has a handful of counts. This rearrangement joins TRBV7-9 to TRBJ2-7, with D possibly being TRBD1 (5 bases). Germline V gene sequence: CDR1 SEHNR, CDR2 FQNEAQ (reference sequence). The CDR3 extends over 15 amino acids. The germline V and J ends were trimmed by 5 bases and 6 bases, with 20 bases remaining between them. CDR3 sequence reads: CASSQGILLGGEQYF. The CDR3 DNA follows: TGTGCCAGCAGCCAGGGAATACTTTTGGGTGGCGAGCAGTACTTC.

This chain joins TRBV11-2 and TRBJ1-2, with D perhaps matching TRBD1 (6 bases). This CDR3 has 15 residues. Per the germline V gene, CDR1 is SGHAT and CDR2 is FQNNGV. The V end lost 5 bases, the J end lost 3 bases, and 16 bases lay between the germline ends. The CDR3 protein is CASSQVGAEDYGYTF. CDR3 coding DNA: TGTGCCAGCAGCCAAGTGGGGGCTGAGGACTATGGCTACACCTTC.

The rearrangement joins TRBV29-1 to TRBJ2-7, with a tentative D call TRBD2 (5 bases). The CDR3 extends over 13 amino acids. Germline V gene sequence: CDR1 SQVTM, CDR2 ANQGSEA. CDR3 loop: CGAVTRETHEQYF. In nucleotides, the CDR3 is TGCGGCGCTGTAACTAGGGAGACCCACGAGCAGTACTTC.

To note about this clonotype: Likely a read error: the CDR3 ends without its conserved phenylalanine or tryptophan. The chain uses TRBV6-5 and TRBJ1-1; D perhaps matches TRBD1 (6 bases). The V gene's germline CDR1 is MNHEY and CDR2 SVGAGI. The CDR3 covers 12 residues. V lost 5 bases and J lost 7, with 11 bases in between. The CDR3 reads CASSRQDYEAFL. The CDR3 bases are TGTGCCAGCAGTCGACAGGACTATGAAGCTTTCCTT.

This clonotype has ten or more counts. This chain's CDR3 is CASSQTGYQPQHF. In DNA form, the CDR3 reads TGCGCCAGCAGCCAAACAGGGTACCAGCCCCAGCATTTT. This chain joins TRBV5-1 and TRBJ1-5, with D tentatively TRBD1 (6 bases). Trimming left V 4 bases short and J 7 bases short, with 12 bases between. The CDR3 is 13 residues long. Germline CDR1 SGHRS, CDR2 YFSETQ.

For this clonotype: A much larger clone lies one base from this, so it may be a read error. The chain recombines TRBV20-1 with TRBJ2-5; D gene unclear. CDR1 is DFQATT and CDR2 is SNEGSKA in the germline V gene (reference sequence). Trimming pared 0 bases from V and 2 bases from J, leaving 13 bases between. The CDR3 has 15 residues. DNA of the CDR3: TGCAGTGCTAGAGATATGGTAGGGCTTCAAGAGACCCAGTACTTC. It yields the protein CSARDMVGLQETQYF.

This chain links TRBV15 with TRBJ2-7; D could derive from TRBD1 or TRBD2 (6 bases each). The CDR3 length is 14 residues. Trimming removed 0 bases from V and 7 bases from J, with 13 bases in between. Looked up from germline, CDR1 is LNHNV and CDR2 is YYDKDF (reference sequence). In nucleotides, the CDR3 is TGTGCCACCAGCAGAGACAGGGGACTTCGGGAGCAGTACTTC. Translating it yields CATSRDRGLREQYF.

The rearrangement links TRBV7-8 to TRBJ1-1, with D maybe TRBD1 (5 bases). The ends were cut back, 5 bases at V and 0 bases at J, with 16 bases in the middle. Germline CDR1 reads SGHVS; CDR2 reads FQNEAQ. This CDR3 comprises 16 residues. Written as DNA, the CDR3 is TGTGCCAGCAGCCCGCTGGGGGAGAGGATGAACACTGAAGCTTTCTTT. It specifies CASSPLGERMNTEAFF.

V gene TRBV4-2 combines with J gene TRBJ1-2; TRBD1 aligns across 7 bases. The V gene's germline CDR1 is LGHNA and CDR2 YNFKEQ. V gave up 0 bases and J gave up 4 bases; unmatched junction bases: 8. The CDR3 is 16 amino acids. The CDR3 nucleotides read TGTGCCAGCAGCCAAGATACCGGCGACAGGGTCTATGGCTACACCTTC. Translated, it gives CASSQDTGDRVYGYTF.

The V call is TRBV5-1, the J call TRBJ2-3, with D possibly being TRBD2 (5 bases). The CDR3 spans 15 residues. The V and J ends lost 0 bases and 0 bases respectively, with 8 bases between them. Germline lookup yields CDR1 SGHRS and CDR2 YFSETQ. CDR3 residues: CASSLVSASTDTQYF. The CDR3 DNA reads TGCGCCAGCAGCTTGGTTAGCGCCAGCACAGATACGCAGTATTTT. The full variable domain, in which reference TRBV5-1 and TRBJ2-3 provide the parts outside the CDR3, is KAGVTQTPRYLIKTRGQQVTLSCSPISGHRSVSWYQQTPGQGLQFLFEYFSETQRNKGNFPGRFSGRQFSNSRSEMNVSTLELGDSALYLCASSLVSASTDTQYFGPGTRLTVL.

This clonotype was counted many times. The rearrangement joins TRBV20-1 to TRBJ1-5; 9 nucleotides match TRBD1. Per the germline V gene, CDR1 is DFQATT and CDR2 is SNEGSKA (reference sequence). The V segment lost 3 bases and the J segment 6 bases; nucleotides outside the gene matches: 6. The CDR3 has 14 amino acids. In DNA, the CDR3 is TGCAGTGCTAGGGAGGACAGGGGCGGTCAGCCCCAGCATTTT. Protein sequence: CSAREDRGGQPQHF.

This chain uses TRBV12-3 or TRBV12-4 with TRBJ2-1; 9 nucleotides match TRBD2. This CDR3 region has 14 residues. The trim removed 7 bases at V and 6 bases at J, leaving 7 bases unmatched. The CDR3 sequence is CASTPTSGPNEQFF. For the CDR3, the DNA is TGTGCCAGCACTCCTACTAGCGGGCCCAATGAGCAGTTCTTC.

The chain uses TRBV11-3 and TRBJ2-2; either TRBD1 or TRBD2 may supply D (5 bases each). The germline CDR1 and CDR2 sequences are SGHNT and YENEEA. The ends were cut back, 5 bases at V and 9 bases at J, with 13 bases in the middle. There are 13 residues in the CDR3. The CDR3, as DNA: TGTGCCAGCAGCACTATGGGGGACCGGGAGCTGTTTTTT. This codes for CASSTMGDRELFF. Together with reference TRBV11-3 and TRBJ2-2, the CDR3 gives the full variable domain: EAGVVQSPRYKIIEKKQPVAFWCNPISGHNTLYWYLQNLGQGPELLIRYENEEAVDDSQLPKDRFSAERLKGVDSTLKIQPAELGDSAVYLCASSTMGDRELFFGEGSRLTVL.

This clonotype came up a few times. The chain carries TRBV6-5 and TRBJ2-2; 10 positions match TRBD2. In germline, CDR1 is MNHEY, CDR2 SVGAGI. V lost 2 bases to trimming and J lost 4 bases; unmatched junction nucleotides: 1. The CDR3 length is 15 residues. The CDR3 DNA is TGTGCCAGCAGTTACGAGCGGGGGGGCACCGGGGAGCTGTTTTTT. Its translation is CASSYERGGTGELFF.

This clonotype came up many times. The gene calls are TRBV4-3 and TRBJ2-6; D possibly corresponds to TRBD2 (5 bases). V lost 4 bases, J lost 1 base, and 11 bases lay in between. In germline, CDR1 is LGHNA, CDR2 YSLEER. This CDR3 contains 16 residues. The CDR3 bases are TGCGCCAGCAGCCCGATCGGGGAGTCTGGGGCCAACGTCCTGACTTTC. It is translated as CASSPIGESGANVLTF.

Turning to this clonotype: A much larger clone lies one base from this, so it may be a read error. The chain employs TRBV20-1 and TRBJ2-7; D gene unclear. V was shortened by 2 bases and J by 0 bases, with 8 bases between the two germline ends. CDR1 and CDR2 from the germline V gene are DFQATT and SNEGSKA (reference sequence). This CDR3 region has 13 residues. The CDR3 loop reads CSARLMGSYEQYF. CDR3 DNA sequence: TGCAGTGCTAGACTAATGGGCTCCTACGAGCAGTACTTC.

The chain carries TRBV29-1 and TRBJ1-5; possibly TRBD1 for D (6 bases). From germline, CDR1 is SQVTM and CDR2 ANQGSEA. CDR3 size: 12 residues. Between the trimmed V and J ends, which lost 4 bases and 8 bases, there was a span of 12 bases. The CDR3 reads CSVVTGGEPQHF. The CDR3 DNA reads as TGCAGCGTTGTGACAGGAGGGGAGCCCCAGCATTTT.

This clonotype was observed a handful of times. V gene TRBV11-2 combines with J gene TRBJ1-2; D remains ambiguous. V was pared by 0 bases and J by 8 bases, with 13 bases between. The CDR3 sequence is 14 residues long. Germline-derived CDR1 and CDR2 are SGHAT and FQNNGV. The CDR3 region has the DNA TGTGCCAGCAGCTTAGATACTGGATTGAAGGGCTACACCTTC. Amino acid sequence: CASSLDTGLKGYTF.

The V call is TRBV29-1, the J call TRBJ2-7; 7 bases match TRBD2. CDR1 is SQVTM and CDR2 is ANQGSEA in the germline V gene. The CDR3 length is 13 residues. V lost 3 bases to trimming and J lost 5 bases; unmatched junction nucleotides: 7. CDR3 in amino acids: CSVETLAGHEQYF. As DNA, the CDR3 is TGCAGCGTTGAGACGTTAGCGGGCCACGAGCAGTACTTC.

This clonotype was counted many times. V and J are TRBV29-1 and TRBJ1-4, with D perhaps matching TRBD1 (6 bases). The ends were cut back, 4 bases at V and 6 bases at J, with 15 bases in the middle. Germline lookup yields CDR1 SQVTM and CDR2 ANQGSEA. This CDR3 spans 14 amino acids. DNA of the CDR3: TGCAGCGTTGTTTGGCCAGGGGCACATGAAAAACTGTTTTTT. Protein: CSVVWPGAHEKLFF. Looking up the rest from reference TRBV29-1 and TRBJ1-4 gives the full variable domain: SAVISQKPSRDICQRGTSLTIQCQVDSQVTMMFWYRQQPGQSLTLIATANQGSEATYESGFVIDKFPISRPNLTFSTLTVSNMSPEDSSIYLCSVVWPGAHEKLFFGSGTQLSVL.

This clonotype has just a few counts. The CDR3 sequence: CASSPTGFIGEIASGELFF. The DNA of the CDR3 is TGTGCCAGCAGCCCCACTGGGTTTATTGGGGAGATCGCGAGTGGGGAGCTGTTTTTT. V usage is TRBV7-8 and J usage is TRBJ2-2; TRBD2 is a possible D gene (5 bases). The CDR3 totals 19 residues. Germline V gene sequence: CDR1 SGHVS, CDR2 FQNEAQ. V lost 5 bases and J 8 bases, leaving 30 bases between the germline ends.

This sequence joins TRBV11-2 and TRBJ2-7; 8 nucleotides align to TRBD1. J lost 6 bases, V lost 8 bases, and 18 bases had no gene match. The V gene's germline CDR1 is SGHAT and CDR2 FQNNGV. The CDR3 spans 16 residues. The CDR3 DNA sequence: TGTGCCAGCTCACCACCGACGACAGGGGTTTTGCGCGAGCAGTACTTC. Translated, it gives CASSPPTTGVLREQYF.

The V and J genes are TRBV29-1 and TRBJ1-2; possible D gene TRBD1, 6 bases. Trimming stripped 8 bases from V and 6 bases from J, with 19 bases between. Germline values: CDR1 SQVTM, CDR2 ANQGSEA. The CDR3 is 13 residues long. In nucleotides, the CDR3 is TGCAGCACAGACCTGAACAGGGAAGATGGCTACACCTTC. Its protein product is CSTDLNREDGYTF.

CDR3 protein: CASTSGRNYGYTF. The CDR3 DNA reads TGTGCCAGCACTAGCGGGAGAAACTATGGCTACACCTTC. This chain uses TRBV2 with TRBJ1-2; D is unresolved. Germline values: CDR1 SNHLY, CDR2 FYNNEI. V was shortened by 7 bases and J by 2 bases, with 11 bases between the two germline ends. This CDR3 region has 13 residues.

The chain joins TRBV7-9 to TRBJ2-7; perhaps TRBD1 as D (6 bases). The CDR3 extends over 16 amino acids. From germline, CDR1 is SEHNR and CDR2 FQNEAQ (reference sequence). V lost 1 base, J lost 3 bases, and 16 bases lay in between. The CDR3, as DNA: TGTGCCAGCAGCTTAGGGGCGCCAGGGGACAACTACGAGCAGTACTTC. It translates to CASSLGAPGDNYEQYF.

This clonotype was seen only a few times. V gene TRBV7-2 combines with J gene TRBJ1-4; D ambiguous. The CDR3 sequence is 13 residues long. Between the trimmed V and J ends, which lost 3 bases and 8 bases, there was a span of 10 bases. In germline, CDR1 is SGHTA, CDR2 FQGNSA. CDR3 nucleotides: TGTGCCAGCAGCTTGGGGTCCCGGGAAAAACTGTTTTTT. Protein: CASSLGSREKLFF.

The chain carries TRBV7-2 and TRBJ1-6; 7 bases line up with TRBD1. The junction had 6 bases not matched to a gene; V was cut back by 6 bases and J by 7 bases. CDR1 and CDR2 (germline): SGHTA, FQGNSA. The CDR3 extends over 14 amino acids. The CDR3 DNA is TGTGCCAGCAGTCGGGACAGTTTCAATTCACCCCTCCACTTT. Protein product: CASSRDSFNSPLHF. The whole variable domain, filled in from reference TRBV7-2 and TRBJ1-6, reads GAGVSQSPSNKVTEKGKDVELRCDPISGHTALYWYRQSLGQGLEFLIYFQGNSAPDKSGLPSDRFSAERTGGSVSTLTIQRTQQEDSAVYLCASSRDSFNSPLHFGNGTRLTVT.

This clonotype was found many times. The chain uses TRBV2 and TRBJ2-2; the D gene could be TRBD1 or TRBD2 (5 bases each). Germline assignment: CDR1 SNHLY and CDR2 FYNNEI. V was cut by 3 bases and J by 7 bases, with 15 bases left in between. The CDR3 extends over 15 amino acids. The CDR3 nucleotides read TGTGCCAGCAGTGAGCGGTTTGGGGGAAACGGGGAGCTGTTTTTT. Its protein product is CASSERFGGNGELFF.